This TCR beta chain comes out of a study of T cells in Graves' hyperthyroidism and ophthalmopathy. Points from the study as a whole: Most clonotypes that expanded in the thyroid above 0.001 also showed up in blood. From stable hyperthyroidism, ophthalmopathy was set apart by a 13 V-J model.

This clonotype was counted only a few times. Its matching antigen is unknown. This CDR3 contains 16 residues. Germline-derived CDR1 and CDR2 are ENHRY and SYGVKD. V was clipped by 6 bases and J by 1 base; unmatched bases: 1. Orbital computed tomography and thyroid ultrasound, together with serum TRAb and thyroxine and clinical symptoms, were used for diagnoses. Fresh peripheral blood, about 9.6 ml, yielded the PBMCs. RNA transcripts yielded amplified TCR beta CDR3 regions. In the first-round RT-PCR of the TCR CDR3, the HTBI primer set was used. TCRdb independently ran MiXCR on the multiplex PCR reads; one entry per CDR3 protein. The sample yields about 400,000 distinct CDR3 sequences, over 11% seen once.

This clonotype was sampled from a man in his forties or fifties with Graves' ophthalmopathy. The sequenced sample consisted of blood. The chain recombines TRBV10-3 with TRBJ2-3; 16 bases map to TRBD2. The DNA for the CDR3 is TGTGCCATCAGGGGACTAGCGGGAGGGGGCACAGATACGCAGTATTTT. This codes for CAIRGLAGGGTDTQYF.